This T cell receptor (beta chain) was observed in a study of blood T cell repertoires in COVID-19. Study-level background: Sites in the United States, Italy and Spain provided acute and convalescent COVID-19 samples.

Some clones are missing from TCRdb's copy, which holds only in-frame ones; the method was immunoSEQ multiplex PCR. The sample holds 200,000 to 250,000 clones, 80% to 90% seen once. Participant age was 18 to 89 years, and participants resided in around 24 US areas. Membership in each cohort depended on participant-reported clinical history. From germline, CDR1 is SGHTA and CDR2 FQGNSA. The CDR3 loop spans 16 amino acids. V was pared by 1 base and J by 7 bases, with 11 bases of the junction left unmatched. The sequence came from a young woman in a cohort exposed to, infected with or recovered from COVID-19 (not recorded which). Sample: PBMCs or T cells enriched from blood (not recorded which). The chain links TRBV7-2 to TRBJ1-2; 8 bases line up with TRBD1. CDR3 DNA sequence: TGTGCCAGCAGCTTAGACTCCGGACAGGGCGTTCTTGGCTACACCTTC. It yields the protein CASSLDSGQGVLGYTF.